What follows are 9 T cell receptor beta chains derived from one specimen sequenced in a study of persistence of HIV-infected CD4 T cells. Their antigens remain unidentified. Stimulation used approximately 9.1 ug/mL lysate from CMV-infected fibroblasts. Sorting selected CD4+ T cells upregulating both CD40 ligand and CD69. Sequencing used immunoSEQ version 4 in survey mode. Profiling relied on immunoSEQ multiplex PCR, and the TCRdb table lists in-frame clones only, not all of them. This sample has under 15,000 clones, with over 60% found just once. Sequenced here: CD4+ T cells sorted from PBMCs after roughly 19-hour stimulation, sampled from a patient who received antiretroviral therapy. The source of these receptors is an adult man with HIV who was CMV-seropositive.

J is TRBJ2-2 and V is TRBV14; TRBD1 might be the D (5 bases). Trimming pared 1 base from V and 0 bases from J, leaving 12 bases between. The CDR3 runs 17 residues. Germline loops: CDR1 SGHDN, CDR2 FVKESK. The CDR3 coding sequence is TGTGCCAGCAGCCAAGGGCAAGGGGTTGCGAACACCGGGGAGCTGTTTTTT. This sequence encodes CASSQGQGVANTGELFF.

J is TRBJ2-7 and V is TRBV6-1, with a possible D match to TRBD2 (7 bases). V lost 4 bases and J lost 3, with 19 bases in between. The CDR3 covers 16 residues. CDR1 MNHNS and CDR2 SASEGT come from the germline V gene. CDR3 in DNA: TGTGCCAGCAGTGGCCCCGCTGCGGGGGCCAGCTACGAGCAGTACTTC. Protein product: CASSGPAAGASYEQYF.

The chain combines TRBV5-1 with TRBJ2-7, with 10 bases that match TRBD1. Germline V gives CDR1 SGHRS, CDR2 YFSETQ. The CDR3 is 12 residues long. V gave up 5 bases and J gave up 6 bases; unmatched junction bases: 2. CDR3 DNA sequence: TGCGCCAGCAGTCGGGACAGGGGCGAGCAGTACTTC. This translates into CASSRDRGEQYF.

V and J are TRBV12-3 or TRBV12-4 and TRBJ1-5; a possible D gene is TRBD1 (5 bases). The CDR3 totals 13 residues. V was clipped by 8 bases and J by 2 bases, with 10 bases between them. CDR3 residues: CASVGDGNQPQHF. CDR3 DNA: TGTGCCAGCGTGGGGGACGGCAATCAGCCCCAGCATTTT.

This clone has more than one count but fewer than ten. This sequence joins TRBV10-2 and TRBJ2-7, with D hard to call. This CDR3 spans 15 amino acids. V lost 4 bases and J lost 0, with 13 bases in between. Germline lookup yields CDR1 WSHSY and CDR2 SAAADI. This chain's CDR3 is CASSAVGRLSYEQYF. The CDR3 region has the DNA TGCGCCAGCAGTGCAGTGGGCCGCCTCTCCTACGAGCAGTACTTC.

This chain links TRBV6-4 with TRBJ1-1; D not certain. The CDR3 runs 13 residues. Germline CDR1 reads MRHNA; CDR2 reads SNTAGT. V was trimmed by 6 bases and J by 1 base, leaving 9 bases between them. CDR3 DNA sequence: TGTGCCAGCAGGCTCGAACCGAACACTGAAGCTTTCTTT. This sequence encodes CASRLEPNTEAFF.

CDR3 DNA sequence: TGTGCCAGCAGTTACTCTCAGGGCTCCGGTGGCTACACCTTC. Translating it yields CASSYSQGSGGYTF. The chain is built from TRBV6-5 and TRBJ1-2; tentatively, D is TRBD1 (5 bases). CDR1 and CDR2 from the germline V gene are MNHEY and SVGAGI. V lost 0 bases and J 7 bases, leaving 12 bases between the germline ends. The CDR3 is made up of 14 amino acids.

The rearrangement uses TRBV7-9 and TRBJ1-1; TRBD1 might be the D (5 bases). This CDR3 comprises 14 residues. Germline V gives CDR1 SEHNR, CDR2 FQNEAQ (reference sequence). The V and J ends lost 6 bases and 2 bases respectively, with 13 bases between them. CDR3: CASSSGAFNTEAFF. In nucleotides, the CDR3 is TGTGCCAGCAGTAGCGGGGCCTTTAACACTGAAGCTTTCTTT.

The rearrangement uses TRBV28 and TRBJ2-6; D possibly corresponds to TRBD1 (5 bases). There are 15 residues in the CDR3. Trimming removed 6 bases from V and 0 bases from J, with 9 bases in between. CDR1 and CDR2 from the germline V gene are MDHEN and SYDVKM. CDR3 sequence (DNA): TGTGCCAGCAGGCCTGACAGCTCTGGGGCCAACGTCCTGACTTTC. Amino acids: CASRPDSSGANVLTF. The full variable domain, in which reference TRBV28 and TRBJ2-6 provide the parts outside the CDR3, is DVKVTQSSRYLVKRTGEKVFLECVQDMDHENMFWYRQDPGLGLRLIYFSYDVKMKEKGDIPEGYSVSREKKERFSLILESASTNQTSMYLCASRPDSSGANVLTFGAGSRLTVL.